One sample yielded the 10 T cell receptor beta chains listed below, sequenced in a study of CD8 T cells in Susac syndrome. It was with random hexamers that roughly 0.5 to 1 ug RNA was reverse transcribed. MiXCR, applied by TCRdb to the immunoSEQ multiplex PCR reads, yields one record per CDR3 protein. The sample has 45,000 or so distinct CDR3 sequences; 90% to 95% are singletons. The sample consisted of CD8+ T cells from PBMCs. The receptors derive from a human donor in good health.

This CDR3 is CASSPDYTQFF. The CDR3 bases are TGTGCCAGCAGTCCCGACTATACGCAGTTCTTC. The rearrangement uses TRBV28 and TRBJ2-1; D may be TRBD2 (5 bases). V was pared by 5 bases and J by 12 bases, with 11 bases between. Germline CDR1 reads MDHEN; CDR2 reads SYDVKM. The CDR3 sequence is 11 residues long.

The chain has TRBV7-9 and TRBJ2-1, with 12 positions matching TRBD2. CDR1 and CDR2 (germline): SEHNR, FQNEAQ (reference sequence). Unmatched junction bases numbered 3, after V lost 1 base and J lost 8 bases. There are 15 residues in the CDR3. The CDR3 coding sequence is TGTGCCAGCAGCTTAGGACTAGCGGGAGTTCATGAGCAGTTCTTC. This encodes CASSLGLAGVHEQFF.

CDR3 amino acids: CAGQETDNEQFF. The CDR3 bases are TGTGCCGGCCAGGAGACTGACAATGAGCAGTTCTTC. The chain is built from TRBV28 and TRBJ2-1; D is uncertain. Germline V CDR1 and CDR2: MDHEN, SYDVKM. The CDR3 runs to 12 residues. V shed 11 bases and J shed 5 bases, with 13 bases lying between them.

This clonotype has just one count. This sequence joins TRBV20-1 and TRBJ1-2; TRBD1 is a possible D gene (6 bases). The V gene lost 3 bases and the J gene lost 6 bases, with 14 bases spanning the gap. This CDR3 region has 13 residues. Germline assignment: CDR1 DFQATT and CDR2 SNEGSKA (reference sequence). CDR3 residues: CSARNRVEDGYTF. DNA of the CDR3: TGCAGTGCTAGGAACAGGGTGGAGGATGGCTACACCTTC.

The chain joins TRBV13 to TRBJ2-5; D perhaps matches TRBD2 (6 bases). Germline V gene lookup returns CDR1 PRHDT and CDR2 FYEKMQ (reference sequence). Trimming pared 5 bases from V and 5 bases from J, leaving 15 bases between. The CDR3 runs to 14 residues. Written as DNA, the CDR3 is TGTGCCAGCAGCGCCCTCCGGGGGATTGAGACCCAGTACTTC. Residues: CASSALRGIETQYF.

A single count supports this clonotype. This chain uses TRBV6-5 with TRBJ1-5; tentative D call: TRBD1 (5 bases). V was clipped by 0 bases and J by 7 bases, with 10 bases between them. The CDR3 sequence is 14 residues long. Germline V gives CDR1 MNHEY, CDR2 SVGAGI. CDR3 sequence (DNA): TGTGCCAGCAGTTACTCGGGGGAATACCAGCCCCAGCATTTT. Encoded protein: CASSYSGEYQPQHF.

J is TRBJ2-7 and V is TRBV29-1; D possibly matches TRBD1 or TRBD2 (7 bases each). With 3 bases removed from V and 6 bases from J, the gap between germline ends came to 15 bases. CDR1 SQVTM and CDR2 ANQGSEA come from the germline V gene. The length of the CDR3 is 13 residues. CDR3 nucleotides: TGCAGCGTTGACGCAGGGGGGGCCTTCGAGCAGTACTTC. As protein: CSVDAGGAFEQYF.

The chain couples TRBV4-1 to TRBJ2-2; 8 bases fit TRBD1. V lost 5 bases to trimming and J lost 9 bases; unmatched junction nucleotides: 8. Germline loops: CDR1 MGHRA, CDR2 YSYEKL. CDR3 size: 14 residues. CDR3 amino acids: CASSGGQGRRELFF. The CDR3 DNA reads as TGCGCCAGCAGCGGTGGACAGGGCAGAAGGGAGCTGTTTTTT.

The genes are TRBV27 and TRBJ2-3, with 8 nucleotides matching TRBD2. The V gene's germline CDR1 is MNHEY and CDR2 SMNVEV (reference sequence). The V and J ends lost 6 bases and 6 bases, in that order; junction bases with no gene match: 2. The CDR3 covers 12 residues. CDR3: CASSRGGDTQYF. The CDR3 DNA reads as TGTGCCAGCAGCCGCGGGGGGGATACGCAGTATTTT.

V usage is TRBV27 and J usage is TRBJ1-1; D is unclear. The CDR3 runs to 12 residues. V was cut by 4 bases and J by 5 bases, with 8 bases left in between. Germline CDR1 reads MNHEY; CDR2 reads SMNVEV (reference sequence). CDR3 amino acids: CASSSLGTEAFF. CDR3 nucleotides: TGTGCCAGCAGTTCCCTCGGGACTGAAGCTTTCTTT.